This T cell receptor (beta chain) was identified in a study of human T cells and chemical hapten exposure. The CDR3 contains 15 residues. Trimming took 4 bases from V and 5 from J, leaving 17 bases between them. Total RNA was isolated from whole blood that had not been fractionated. This clonotype has only a few counts. Each CDR3 protein is one row after TCRdb ran MiXCR on the 5' RACE reads. The table shows over 70,000 distinct CDR3 sequences, with 15% to 20% occurring only once. The receptor was isolated from a female donor in good health. V gene TRBV12-3 or TRBV12-4 combines with J gene TRBJ2-5; D is perhaps TRBD2 (6 bases). CDR3 protein: CASSYTGDMSETQYF. The CDR3 DNA follows: TGTGCCAGCAGTTATACGGGGGATATGTCGGAGACCCAGTACTTC.